Below are 16 T cell receptor beta chains sequenced from a single sample in a study of blood T cell repertoires in COVID-19 (dated by TCRdb to 2018 to 2020). Library preparation was by the immunoSEQ multiplex PCR assay. The immuneACCESS repertoire file appears here via TCRdb, limited to in-frame rearrangements. These files lack a portion of the clones; in checked studies, under half of the deficit traces to unresolved V genes, and the cause of the others is not known. The sample records roughly 150,000 clones, around 82% of which are singletons. The biggest ten clones account for 6.9% of the sample. Sample: peripheral blood. These TCRs come from a man older than 75 with COVID-19, enrolled during active disease.

Concerning this clone itself: In the same sample, other DNA sequences code for this CDR3. J is TRBJ2-7 and V is TRBV5-1; 11 nucleotides line up with TRBD1. With 4 bases clipped from V and 3 bases from J, the junction kept 3 bases outside the gene matches. This CDR3 comprises 14 residues. The germline V gene encodes CDR1 SGHRS and CDR2 YFSETQ. For the CDR3, the DNA is TGCGCCAGCAGCCTGGGGACAGGGGGCTACGAGCAGTACTTC. This encodes CASSLGTGGYEQYF.

The gene calls are TRBV7-2 and TRBJ1-1; TRBD1 aligns across 12 bases. Trimming at V came to 5 bases and at J to 10 bases, leaving 8 bases not matched to a gene. The CDR3 length is 14 residues. Germline V gives CDR1 SGHTA, CDR2 FQGNSA. CDR3 nucleotide sequence: TGTGCCAGCAGCCCCCGGGACAGGGGGCGGAGAGCTTTCTTT. It yields the protein CASSPRDRGRRAFF.

This clone was recorded only once. V gene TRBV7-2 combines with J gene TRBJ2-7; a possible D gene is TRBD2 (7 bases). The CDR3 sequence is 15 residues long. The V and J ends lost 4 bases and 0 bases respectively, with 13 bases between them. Germline CDR1 is SGHTA and CDR2 is FQGNSA. The CDR3 here is CASSSIGGPSYEQYF. The CDR3, as DNA: TGTGCCAGCAGCTCGATCGGGGGGCCCTCCTACGAGCAGTACTTC.

The genes are TRBV5-1 and TRBJ2-1; D perhaps matches TRBD1 (6 bases). Trimming took off 5 bases at V and 0 bases at J, with 12 bases between the two ends. This CDR3 is 15 amino acids long. CDR1 is SGHRS, CDR2 YFSETQ, per germline. The CDR3 spells CASSFTGNSYNEQFF. Written as DNA, the CDR3 is TGCGCCAGCAGTTTTACAGGGAACTCCTACAATGAGCAGTTCTTC.

The chain carries TRBV5-1 and TRBJ1-1, with TRBD1 matching over 7 bases. Germline CDR1 and CDR2: SGHRS and YFSETQ. There are 13 residues in the CDR3. The V gene end was trimmed by 4 bases and the J gene end by 4 bases; junction bases not matched to a gene: 4. The CDR3 is CASSPYRGTEAFF. The CDR3 DNA follows: TGCGCCAGCAGCCCTTACAGGGGCACTGAAGCTTTCTTT.

V is TRBV14 and J is TRBJ2-3, with 10 bases that match TRBD2. The V segment lost 5 bases and the J segment 4 bases; nucleotides outside the gene matches: 9. This CDR3 spans 16 amino acids. Germline CDR1 SGHDN, CDR2 FVKESK. The CDR3 DNA is TGTGCCAGCAGCACTCAGCGGGGGGGCCCTCCAGATACGCAGTATTTT. Residues: CASSTQRGGPPDTQYF.

This clone appeared a single time. The CDR3 region is CASSEEVVQGSRGYTF. The CDR3 region has the DNA TGTGCCAGCAGTGAAGAGGTGGTGCAGGGGAGCAGGGGCTACACCTTC. This rearrangement joins TRBV2 to TRBJ1-2; D might be TRBD1 (6 bases). The CDR3 runs 16 residues. Germline V gene sequence: CDR1 SNHLY, CDR2 FYNNEI. Trimming shortened V by 1 base and J by 8 bases, and 20 bases separated the two germline ends.

The chain couples TRBV9 to TRBJ1-5; 10 bases match TRBD1. This CDR3 comprises 17 residues. With 3 bases clipped from V and 8 bases from J, the junction kept 14 bases outside the gene matches. CDR1 SGDLS and CDR2 YYNGEE come from the germline V gene. The CDR3 loop is CASSGAPGQGFMEPQHF. The CDR3 nucleotides read TGTGCCAGCAGCGGTGCCCCGGGACAGGGGTTTATGGAGCCCCAGCATTTT.

The chain couples TRBV6-2 or TRBV6-3 to TRBJ1-2, with TRBD1 matching over 12 bases. The CDR3 is made up of 16 amino acids. V lost 5 bases to trimming and J lost 4 bases; unmatched junction nucleotides: 8. Germline CDR1 is MNHEY and CDR2 is SVGEGT. The CDR3 DNA sequence: TGTGCCAGCAGTACCGGGGACAGGGGGCGAGTCTATGGCTACACCTTC. Translating gives CASSTGDRGRVYGYTF.

The CDR3 here is CASSQDRTGAGEQFF. In nucleotides, the CDR3 is TGTGCCAGCAGCCAAGATAGGACAGGGGCGGGTGAGCAGTTCTTC. The genes are TRBV4-2 and TRBJ2-1, with 9 bases matching TRBD1. V gave up 0 bases and J gave up 9 bases; unmatched junction bases: 6. Germline assignment: CDR1 LGHNA and CDR2 YNFKEQ. The CDR3 contains 15 residues.

The chain joins TRBV19 to TRBJ2-1; D is unresolved. This CDR3 region has 15 residues. With 6 bases removed from V and 4 bases from J, the gap between germline ends came to 16 bases. Germline V gives CDR1 LNHDA, CDR2 SQIVND (reference sequence). The CDR3: CASRQAPAGYNEQFF. The CDR3 nucleotides read TGTGCCAGTAGGCAGGCCCCAGCCGGTTACAATGAGCAGTTCTTC. Complete variable domain (other parts from reference TRBV19 and TRBJ2-1): DGGITQSPKYLFRKEGQNVTLSCEQNLNHDAMYWYRQDPGQGLRLIYYSQIVNDFQKGDIAEGYSVSREKKESFPLTVTSAQKNPTAFYLCASRQAPAGYNEQFFGPGTRLTVL.

The rearrangement links TRBV6-2 or TRBV6-3 to TRBJ1-5, with a tentative D call TRBD1 (6 bases). The V end was cut by 4 bases, the J end by 4 bases, with 17 bases between. The CDR3 is 16 amino acids. The V gene's germline CDR1 is MNHEY and CDR2 SVGEGT. The CDR3 reads CASSSRFGGLNQPQHF. DNA for the CDR3: TGTGCCAGCAGTTCCCGTTTTGGGGGCCTTAATCAGCCCCAGCATTTT.

The chain has TRBV5-4 and TRBJ1-2; D not resolved. Trimming left V 5 bases short and J 7 bases short, with 15 bases between. This CDR3 region has 13 residues. CDR1 is SGHNT and CDR2 is YYREEE in the germline V gene (reference sequence). The CDR3 loop reads CASRPAQEFGYTF. As DNA, the CDR3 is TGTGCCAGCAGACCCGCCCAGGAATTTGGCTACACCTTC. The full variable domain, with the rest looked up from reference TRBV5-4 and TRBJ1-2, is ETGVTQSPTHLIKTRGQQVTLRCSSQSGHNTVSWYQQALGQGPQFIFQYYREEENGRGNFPPRFSGLQFPNYSSELNVNALELDDSALYLCASRPAQEFGYTFGSGTRLTVV.

The chain combines TRBV2 with TRBJ2-1, with 10 nucleotides matching TRBD1. Germline V CDR1 and CDR2: SNHLY, FYNNEI. With 9 bases clipped from V and 7 bases from J, the junction kept 6 bases outside the gene matches. The CDR3 runs 13 residues. The CDR3 DNA reads TGTGCCAGACGGGACAGGGGTAGAAATGAGCAGTTCTTC. It yields the protein CARRDRGRNEQFF.

The genes are TRBV2 and TRBJ2-1; 14 bases line up with TRBD2. The CDR3 contains 17 residues. V lost 6 bases and J lost 3; bases outside the gene matches: 7. Germline V CDR1 and CDR2: SNHLY, FYNNEI. CDR3 DNA: TGTGCCAGCAGCGAACCGGGACTAGCGGGGGACTACAATGAGCAGTTCTTC. This codes for CASSEPGLAGDYNEQFF. The full variable domain, its missing parts supplied by reference TRBV2 and TRBJ2-1, is EPEVTQTPSHQVTQMGQEVILRCVPISNHLYFYWYRQILGQKVEFLVSFYNNEISEKSEIFDDQFSVERPDGSNFTLKIRSTKLEDSAMYFCASSEPGLAGDYNEQFFGPGTRLTVL.

The chain recombines TRBV4-3 with TRBJ2-2; no firm D call. The CDR3 spans 16 residues. The V end lost 0 bases, the J end lost 1 base, and 9 bases lay between the germline ends. CDR1 is LGHNA, CDR2 YSLEER, per germline. CDR3 residues: CASSQEGAGNTGELFF. Written as DNA, the CDR3 is TGCGCCAGCAGCCAAGAAGGCGCAGGGAACACCGGGGAGCTGTTTTTT.